This is a list of T cell receptor beta chains from one sample in a study of blood T cell repertoires in COVID-19. The data were produced by immunoSEQ multiplex PCR, yet TCRdb's version contains in-frame clones alone and is incomplete. This sample has about 130,000 clones, with about 81% found just once. Sequenced: peripheral blood. These receptors were taken from a woman between 50 and 59 years old with acute or convalescent COVID-19. Each CDR3 is given without its conserved first and last residue.

J gene | V gene | CDR3 protein
TRBJ2-7 | TRBV18 | ASSPPPVSYEQY
TRBJ2-7 | TRBV11-2 | ASSLGGPYEQY
TRBJ1-2 | TRBV27 | ASSPYQGQGLYGYT
TRBJ1-6 | TRBV24-1 | ATSDGQQGANSPLH
TRBJ2-1 | TRBV4-2 | ASTSTGGAYNEQF
TRBJ2-2 | TRBV15 | ATSRGGGGNTGELF
TRBJ2-7 | TRBV18 | ASSSSGTSGSYEQY
TRBJ2-3 | TRBV24-1 | ATSEQGAGTQY
TRBJ1-1 | TRBV7-8 | ASSLLDRGRYTEAF
TRBJ2-7 | TRBV7-8 | ASSSETPPAAYEQY
TRBJ1-2 | TRBV9 | ASSLAGSRGYT
TRBJ2-1 | TRBV18 | ASSRPSAGGFEF
TRBJ1-2 | TRBV5-1 | ASSLEQGARYGYT
TRBJ1-2 | TRBV11-2 | ASSLEPAGGYT
TRBJ2-7 | TRBV4-2 | ASSQLAGGTYEQY
TRBJ1-2 | TRBV6-6 | ASSRSGEGYT
TRBJ2-2 | TRBV28 | ASGDGRRIGELF
TRBJ2-2 | TRBV6-6 | ASSSWGDTGELF
TRBJ2-5 | TRBV9 | ASSASDRGETQY
TRBJ2-2 | TRBV5-1 | ASSLGRVTGELF
TRBJ2-1 | TRBV11-2 | ASSLPPQEQF
TRBJ1-2 | TRBV6-2/TRBV6-3 | ASSHKNGYT
TRBJ1-2 | TRBV20-1 | SASTGGVNYGYT
TRBJ2-5 | TRBV7-2 | ASSFKGGETQY
TRBJ2-1 | TRBV14 | ASSLTGTGLYNEQF
TRBJ1-1 | TRBV10-1 | ASSDGPNTEAF
TRBJ1-4 | TRBV3-1/TRBV3-2 | LRRRTKNGEKLF
TRBJ2-1 | TRBV6-6 | ASITNPGGLAHEQF
TRBJ1-1 | TRBV5-6 | ASTSAGWTEAF
TRBJ2-3 | TRBV3-1/TRBV3-2 | ASSHSADTQY
TRBJ1-3 | TRBV28 | ASSPRGQGNTIY
TRBJ2-2 | TRBV29-1 | SAVLSPDTGELF
TRBJ2-3 | TRBV2 | ASKTGPSRVGADTQY
TRBJ2-1 | TRBV4-1 | ASSLKTTAGGRHNEQF
TRBJ1-1 | TRBV5-1 | ASSEGTPTEAF
TRBJ2-7 | TRBV10-1 | ASSEGPSYEQY
TRBJ2-3 | TRBV7-9 | ASSFVGGGTDTQY
TRBJ1-5 | TRBV7-2 | ASSLEGGPQH
TRBJ1-1 | TRBV7-8 | ASSFLSGGRMNTEAF
TRBJ2-7 | TRBV28 | AARLADAYEQY
TRBJ1-1 | TRBV11-2 | ASSLAGQGGSAF
TRBJ2-2 | TRBV6-5 | ASSSGLANTGELF
TRBJ1-1 | TRBV4-2 | ASSQDSGLNTEAF
TRBJ1-5 | TRBV2 | ASSVGGAYNQPQH
TRBJ1-1 | TRBV5-1 | ASSAGTGTTEAF
TRBJ1-5 | TRBV7-8 | ASSPEHQPQH
TRBJ2-3 | TRBV10-1 | ASSLIAGQDTQY
TRBJ2-7 | TRBV7-2 | ASSLVGTSGTSYEQY
TRBJ2-3 | TRBV6-6 | ASSYPAGGLDTQY
TRBJ2-7 | TRBV7-2 | ASSLLFREQY
TRBJ2-3 | TRBV28 | ASSRVAGSTDTQY
TRBJ1-1 | TRBV5-1 | ASSLDYRHAMNTEAF
TRBJ1-1 | TRBV6-5 | AGQQNTEAF